A selection of T cell receptor beta chains follows, all from one sample in a study of vaccination effects on CD4 cells after COVID-19. Profiled with immunoSEQ multiplex PCR; TCRdb holds only in-frame clones, not every one. The sample has approximately 45,000 clones, around 74% seen once. These receptors' antigens are unknown. This sample comprised CD4+ T cells from PBMCs cultured without peptide, obtained before COVID-19 vaccination. Receptors were obtained from a human donor who had a prior SARS-CoV-2 infection. The CDR3 runs from the conserved cysteine through the conserved F or W. A D gene is named only where the DNA matches it firmly. Some rows have no size entry. The others give once, few or many, or a class for an expanded clone.

size: .; D: TRBD2; J: TRBJ2-1; V: TRBV7-7; CDR3: CASSSNNLAGMNEQFF; DNA: TGTGCTAGCAGCTCGAATAACCTAGCGGGTATGAATGAGCAGTTCTTC
size: .; D: .; J: TRBJ2-7; V: TRBV6-5; CDR3: CASTRPSSYEQYF; DNA: TGTGCCAGCACCAGACCCAGCTCCTACGAGCAGTACTTC
size: once; D: TRBD2; J: TRBJ2-3; V: TRBV4-3; CDR3: CASSQDPAGGTDTQYF; DNA: TGCGCCAGCAGCCAAGATCCAGCGGGAGGCACAGATACGCAGTATTTT
size: .; D: TRBD1; J: TRBJ1-5; V: TRBV27; CDR3: CASSPGQGSNQPQHF; DNA: TGTGCCAGCAGTCCGGGACAGGGAAGCAATCAGCCCCAGCATTTT
size: few; D: TRBD2; J: TRBJ2-2; V: TRBV7-9; CDR3: CASSFLMASGRQNTGELFF; DNA: TGTGCCAGCAGCTTCCTTATGGCTAGCGGGAGGCAGAACACCGGGGAGCTGTTTTTT
size: once; D: .; J: TRBJ2-7; V: TRBV28; CDR3: CASSFSGDPYEQYF; DNA: TGTGCCAGCAGTTTTTCAGGGGATCCCTACGAGCAGTACTTC
size: .; D: TRBD2; J: TRBJ2-1; V: TRBV2; CDR3: CASKGSGGAGPYNEQFF; DNA: TGTGCCAGCAAGGGTAGCGGGGGGGCGGGCCCCTACAATGAGCAGTTCTTC
size: few; D: .; J: TRBJ2-4; V: TRBV25-1; CDR3: CASNGREHGNIQYF; DNA: TGTGCCAGCAACGGACGGGAGCACGGAAACATTCAGTACTTC
size: .; D: .; J: TRBJ1-4; V: TRBV20-1; CDR3: CSATNEKLFF; DNA: TGCAGTGCTACTAATGAAAAACTGTTTTTT
size: few; D: .; J: TRBJ1-5; V: TRBV2; CDR3: CASSEGLAGLQPQHF; DNA: TGTGCCAGCAGTGAAGGTCTGGCAGGCCTACAGCCCCAGCATTTT
size: .; D: TRBD1; J: TRBJ1-2; V: TRBV9; CDR3: CASNKDREYGGYTF; DNA: TGTGCCAGCAACAAGGACAGGGAGTACGGTGGCTACACCTTC
size: .; D: .; J: TRBJ2-7; V: TRBV11-2; CDR3: CASSWTDYEQYF; DNA: TGTGCCAGCAGCTGGACAGACTACGAGCAGTACTTC
size: .; D: .; J: TRBJ2-3; V: TRBV11-2; CDR3: CASSPQTRLDTQYF; DNA: TGTGCCAGCAGCCCGCAGACTAGATTGGATACGCAGTATTTT
size: many; D: .; J: TRBJ1-1; V: TRBV2; CDR3: CASRLRSQGDEAFF; DNA: TGTGCCAGCAGACTGAGGTCCCAGGGAGATGAAGCTTTCTTT
size: .; D: TRBD1; J: TRBJ1-1; V: TRBV25-1; CDR3: CASSEDRSTEAFF; DNA: TGTGCCAGCAGTGAGGACAGGAGCACTGAAGCTTTCTTT
size: .; D: .; J: TRBJ1-5; V: TRBV30; CDR3: CAWSGGSNQPQHF; DNA: TGTGCCTGGAGTGGGGGGAGCAATCAGCCCCAGCATTTT
size: .; D: .; J: TRBJ2-6; V: TRBV28; CDR3: CASSINLGSGANVLTF; DNA: TGTGCCAGCAGTATTAATTTAGGTTCCGGGGCCAACGTCCTGACTTTC
size: .; D: TRBD1; J: TRBJ1-2; V: TRBV7-3; CDR3: CASSFDRTGGLDGYTF; DNA: TGTGCCAGCAGCTTCGACAGGACAGGGGGCCTAGATGGCTACACCTTC
size: .; D: TRBD2; J: TRBJ2-7; V: TRBV7-9; CDR3: CASSRETSGRTYEQYF; DNA: TGTGCCAGCAGCCGTGAGACTAGCGGGCGAACCTACGAGCAGTACTTC
size: .; D: .; J: TRBJ2-1; V: TRBV27; CDR3: CASSSWISSYNEQFF; DNA: TGTGCCAGCAGTTCGTGGATAAGCTCCTACAATGAGCAGTTCTTC
size: .; D: .; J: TRBJ1-1; V: TRBV6-6; CDR3: CASSYSGYGEAFF; DNA: TGTGCCAGCAGTTACTCGGGGTACGGTGAAGCTTTCTTT
size: .; D: .; J: TRBJ2-2; V: TRBV12-5; CDR3: CASGLVPNTGELFF; DNA: TGTGCTAGTGGTTTGGTACCGAACACCGGGGAGCTGTTTTTT
size: .; D: .; J: TRBJ2-2; V: TRBV7-3; CDR3: CASSSGQNTGELFF; DNA: TGTGCCAGCAGCTCGGGACAGAACACCGGGGAGCTGTTTTTT
size: .; D: .; J: TRBJ2-3; V: TRBV9; CDR3: CASSRRTATDTQYF; DNA: TGTGCCAGCAGCCGAAGGACAGCCACAGATACGCAGTATTTT
size: .; D: TRBD2; J: TRBJ2-7; V: TRBV30; CDR3: CAWTPGTTYYEQYF; DNA: TGTGCCTGGACACCCGGGACTACTTACTACGAGCAGTACTTC
size: .; D: .; J: TRBJ2-3; V: TRBV5-1; CDR3: CASSLGLVEGIDTQYF; DNA: TGCGCCAGCAGCTTGGGACTAGTCGAGGGTATAGATACGCAGTATTTT
size: few; D: TRBD2; J: TRBJ2-4; V: TRBV11-2; CDR3: CASSRRTSGGVAKNIQYF; DNA: TGTGCCAGCAGCCGAAGGACTAGCGGGGGGGTAGCCAAAAACATTCAGTACTTC
size: .; D: TRBD1; J: TRBJ2-2; V: TRBV5-1; CDR3: CASSRLARQGNTGELFF; DNA: TGCGCCAGCAGCCGATTGGCGAGACAGGGGAACACCGGGGAGCTGTTTTTT
size: .; D: TRBD1; J: TRBJ1-6; V: TRBV5-1; CDR3: CASSPDRENSPLHF; DNA: TGCGCCAGCAGCCCGGACAGGGAAAATTCACCCCTCCACTTT
size: .; D: .; J: TRBJ2-7; V: TRBV9; CDR3: CASSVSGLATYEQYF; DNA: TGTGCCAGCAGCGTGTCAGGGCTCGCGACCTACGAGCAGTACTTC
size: .; D: .; J: TRBJ1-2; V: TRBV12-2; CDR3: CASRLPNLQGANYGYTF; DNA: TGTGCAAGTCGCTTACCGAACTTGCAGGGGGCTAACTATGGCTACACCTTC
size: .; D: .; J: TRBJ2-1; V: TRBV7-9; CDR3: CASSLGQAPYNEQFF; DNA: TGTGCCAGCAGCTTAGGACAGGCTCCCTACAATGAGCAGTTCTTC
size: .; D: .; J: TRBJ1-2; V: TRBV19; CDR3: CASSKWSPGRVSYGYTF; DNA: TGTGCCAGTAGTAAGTGGAGCCCGGGACGCGTGTCCTATGGCTACACCTTC
size: .; D: TRBD2; J: TRBJ2-7; V: TRBV5-1; CDR3: CASSLTGRGEYEQYF; DNA: TGCGCCAGCAGCTTGACCGGGAGGGGCGAATACGAGCAGTACTTC
size: few; D: TRBD1; J: TRBJ1-4; V: TRBV2; CDR3: CATGSRTGAYSEKLFF; DNA: TGTGCCACCGGTTCAAGGACAGGGGCGTATAGCGAAAAACTGTTTTTT
size: .; D: .; J: TRBJ1-2; V: TRBV6-5; CDR3: CASRRTRLNYGYTF; DNA: TGTGCCAGCAGACGGACGAGGCTTAACTATGGCTACACCTTC